The 22 T cell receptor beta chains in this list originate from one sample, sequenced in a study of beta chain features in type 1 diabetes. Study-wide points: Among all four CD4+ subsets, Type 1 diabetes patients had TCRB CDR3s that were moderately but significantly shorter.

No cognate antigen is known for these TCRs. Expressed TCRB transcripts got sequenced, as all isolated RNA was reverse transcribed. Sequenced by immunoSEQ multiplex PCR; TCRdb stores in-frame clones only, minus some. The table has roughly 160,000 clones, approximately 7.8% seen once; the top ten hold about 0.9%. Sequenced: central memory CD4+ T cells from blood. The receptors stem from a woman in her thirties or forties with type 1 diabetes.

This clone showed up just a few times. This chain joins TRBV7-2 and TRBJ1-2; D gene ambiguous. The CDR3 runs 13 residues. In germline, CDR1 is SGHTA, CDR2 FQGNSA. V lost 1 base and J lost 4, with 7 bases in between. This CDR3 is CASSLGGLYGYTF. CDR3 DNA: TGTGCCAGCAGCTTAGGAGGGCTCTATGGCTACACCTTC.

This clone came up a few times. The rearrangement uses TRBV2 and TRBJ1-6; D call uncertain. CDR3 length equals 15 residues. Deletions cut 6 bases from V and 0 bases from J, with 9 bases between. Germline-derived CDR1 and CDR2 are SNHLY and FYNNEI. The CDR3 DNA sequence: TGTGCCAGCAGGCCGGGGAGCTCCTATAATTCACCCCTCCACTTT. Its translation: CASRPGSSYNSPLHF. The full variable domain, completed using reference TRBV2 and TRBJ1-6, is EPEVTQTPSHQVTQMGQEVILRCVPISNHLYFYWYRQILGQKVEFLVSFYNNEISEKSEIFDDQFSVERPDGSNFTLKIRSTKLEDSAMYFCASRPGSSYNSPLHFGNGTRLTVT.

The chain is built from TRBV4-2 and TRBJ2-1; 7 bases are shared with TRBD2. The length of the CDR3 is 15 residues. Trimming at V came to 0 bases and at J to 7 bases, leaving 6 bases not matched to a gene. Per the germline V gene, CDR1 is LGHNA and CDR2 is YNFKEQ. This chain's CDR3 is CASSQDRGEGNEQFF. The CDR3 nucleotides are TGTGCCAGCAGCCAAGATCGGGGGGAGGGAAATGAGCAGTTCTTC.

This clone has more than one count but fewer than ten. The chain joins TRBV29-1 to TRBJ2-7; D may be TRBD1 (5 bases). Trimming pared 8 bases from V and 2 bases from J, leaving 16 bases between. From germline, CDR1 is SQVTM and CDR2 ANQGSEA. CDR3 size: 13 residues. The CDR3, as DNA: TGCAGCTTTACAGGCGTTCCTACCTACGAGCAGTACTTC. Translated, it gives CSFTGVPTYEQYF.

Only a few counts were recorded for this clone. This rearrangement joins TRBV19 to TRBJ2-1, with TRBD2 matching 8 bases. The germline V gene encodes CDR1 LNHDA and CDR2 SQIVND (reference sequence). Trimming at V came to 9 bases and at J to 5 bases, leaving 9 bases not matched to a gene. The CDR3 covers 14 residues. DNA of the CDR3: TGTGCCAGCGGACGGGGACTAGTGAACAATGAGCAGTTCTTC. Its protein is CASGRGLVNNEQFF.

This clone was seen a few times. The V gene is TRBV7-2, the J gene TRBJ1-1, with D perhaps matching TRBD1 (5 bases). The CDR3 length is 14 residues. The V end lost 2 bases, the J end lost 5 bases, and 12 bases lay between the germline ends. CDR1 is SGHTA, CDR2 FQGNSA, per germline. CDR3 DNA: TGTGCCAGCAGCTTAATAGGAAGGGGAACTGAAGCTTTCTTT. Translating gives CASSLIGRGTEAFF.

In this sample, this clone turned up a few times. The rearrangement links TRBV25-1 to TRBJ1-1, with TRBD1 matching 10 bases. The germline V gene has CDR1 MGHDK and CDR2 SYGVNS. There are 18 residues in the CDR3. Trimming at V came to 4 bases and at J to 1 base, leaving 12 bases not matched to a gene. The CDR3 DNA reads TGTGCCAGCAGTGGCCACCCCGGGACAGGGGATGCGAACACTGAAGCTTTCTTT. It yields the protein CASSGHPGTGDANTEAFF. Looking up the rest from reference TRBV25-1 and TRBJ1-1 gives the full variable domain: EADIYQTPRYLVIGTGKKITLECSQTMGHDKMYWYQQDPGMELHLIHYSYGVNSTEKGDLSSESTVSRIRTEHFPLTLESARPSHTSQYLCASSGHPGTGDANTEAFFGQGTRLTVV.

This clone appeared many times. This rearrangement joins TRBV27 to TRBJ2-3; 8 nucleotides match TRBD1. Germline values: CDR1 MNHEY, CDR2 SMNVEV (reference sequence). The CDR3 totals 16 residues. V was clipped by 3 bases and J by 5 bases; unmatched bases: 10. The CDR3 protein is CASSFYSRGRVDTQYF. The CDR3 DNA reads as TGTGCCAGCAGTTTCTACTCCAGGGGGCGTGTAGATACGCAGTATTTT.

This clone was seen ten or more times. J is TRBJ1-1 and V is TRBV4-3; perhaps TRBD1 as D (5 bases). The CDR3 extends over 13 amino acids. From germline, CDR1 is LGHNA and CDR2 YSLEER. Trimming shortened V by 4 bases and J by 1 base, and 7 bases separated the two germline ends. The DNA of the CDR3 is TGCGCCAGCAGCCGGCAGGGGAACACTGAAGCTTTCTTT. Translation gives CASSRQGNTEAFF.

In its sample, this clone was seen a few times. The rearrangement links TRBV7-8 to TRBJ2-2, with a weak D call TRBD1 (6 bases). CDR1 is SGHVS and CDR2 is FQNEAQ in the germline V gene. This CDR3 spans 16 amino acids. Trimming took off 5 bases at V and 3 bases at J, with 16 bases between the two ends. CDR3 nucleotide sequence: TGTGCCAGCAGCCGCGACAGGCCGCAGGACACCGGGGAGCTGTTTTTT. This codes for CASSRDRPQDTGELFF.

This clone was observed a handful of times. The gene calls are TRBV9 and TRBJ2-4, with TRBD1 identical over 10 bases. The trim removed 4 bases at V and 8 bases at J, leaving 6 bases unmatched. Germline V lookup: CDR1 SGDLS, CDR2 YYNGEE. This CDR3 has 14 residues. CDR3 sequence (DNA): TGTGCCAGCAGCCCACCGGGACAGGGGTACATTCAGTACTTC. This gives the protein CASSPPGQGYIQYF.

This clone showed up just a few times. V is TRBV7-9 and J is TRBJ2-4, with 8 positions matching TRBD2. The germline CDR1 and CDR2 sequences are SEHNR and FQNEAQ (reference sequence). The CDR3 is 15 residues long. V shed 5 bases and J 3 bases; nucleotides not matched to a gene: 6. The CDR3 region is CASSQRGQGKNIQYF. CDR3 coding DNA: TGTGCCAGCAGCCAGCGGGGGCAAGGCAAAAACATTCAGTACTTC.

This clone was counted between two and nine times. The chain recombines TRBV11-3 with TRBJ2-2, with no clear D. The V end lost 5 bases, the J end lost 3 bases, and 4 bases lay between the germline ends. Germline-derived CDR1 and CDR2 are SGHNT and YENEEA. The CDR3 is 12 amino acids. CDR3 sequence: CASSRDTGELFF. CDR3 DNA: TGTGCCAGCAGCCGGGACACCGGGGAGCTGTTTTTT.

Only a few counts were recorded for this clone. J is TRBJ2-2 and V is TRBV5-4, with a tentative D call TRBD2 (5 bases). CDR1 and CDR2 from the germline V gene are SGHNT and YYREEE (reference sequence). Between the trimmed V and J ends, which lost 4 bases and 0 bases, there was a span of 10 bases. This CDR3 contains 15 residues. CDR3 amino acids: CASSADFSNTGELFF. The CDR3 region has the DNA TGTGCCAGCAGCGCGGACTTTTCGAACACCGGGGAGCTGTTTTTT.

The J gene is TRBJ2-2, the V gene TRBV27, with 9 bases that match TRBD2. Per the germline V gene, CDR1 is MNHEY and CDR2 is SMNVEV (reference sequence). With V trimmed by 0 bases and J by 1 base, 3 bases remained unmatched. The CDR3 totals 17 residues. The CDR3 nucleotides are TGTGCCAGCAGTTTATCGAGACTAGCGGTGAACACCGGGGAGCTGTTTTTT. Amino acid sequence: CASSLSRLAVNTGELFF.

This chain links TRBV5-4 with TRBJ2-2; 9 positions match TRBD1. V was clipped by 2 bases and J by 3 bases; unmatched bases: 2. The CDR3 length is 15 residues. Germline-derived CDR1 and CDR2 are SGHNT and YYREEE (reference sequence). The CDR3 is CASSFGQGYTGELFF. CDR3 sequence (DNA): TGTGCCAGCAGCTTCGGACAGGGGTACACCGGGGAGCTGTTTTTT.

This clone appeared a few times. V and J are TRBV6-5 and TRBJ2-7; D is possibly TRBD2 (6 bases). The ends were cut back, 5 bases at V and 0 bases at J, with 14 bases in the middle. The CDR3 sequence is 15 residues long. Germline V CDR1 and CDR2: MNHEY, SVGAGI. CDR3 in amino acids: CASSPGEAVSYEQYF. CDR3 nucleotide sequence: TGTGCCAGCAGTCCCGGGGAGGCCGTCTCCTACGAGCAGTACTTC.

The chain is built from TRBV28 and TRBJ1-1; possibly TRBD1 for D (5 bases). This CDR3 is built from 14 residues. The germline CDR1 and CDR2 sequences are MDHEN and SYDVKM. V was clipped by 5 bases and J by 5 bases, with 15 bases between them. CDR3 in amino acids: CASSPRRDSTEAFF. The CDR3 DNA reads TGTGCCAGCAGTCCCCGGAGGGACTCGACTGAAGCTTTCTTT.

This clone was seen many times. The chain joins TRBV7-2 to TRBJ1-5; D unresolved. The V gene lost 6 bases and the J gene lost 0 bases, with 9 bases spanning the gap. Germline V lookup: CDR1 SGHTA, CDR2 FQGNSA. There are 14 residues in the CDR3. CDR3 loop: CASSPANSNQPQHF. The CDR3 coding sequence is TGTGCCAGCAGTCCAGCGAATAGCAATCAGCCCCAGCATTTT.

Only a few counts were recorded for this clone. The V gene is TRBV9, the J gene TRBJ2-3, with 7 bases lining up with TRBD1. Germline loops: CDR1 SGDLS, CDR2 YYNGEE. The junction had 4 bases not matched to a gene; V was cut back by 4 bases and J by 5 bases. The CDR3 sequence is 13 residues long. CDR3 in DNA: TGTGCCAGCAGCCCGGGACAGATAGATACGCAGTATTTT. It translates to CASSPGQIDTQYF.

This chain uses TRBV4-3 with TRBJ1-5, with D unclear. In germline, CDR1 is LGHNA, CDR2 YSLEER. CDR3 length equals 13 residues. Trimming pared 0 bases from V and 8 bases from J, leaving 8 bases between. This CDR3 is CASSQDREKPQHF. The CDR3 DNA follows: TGCGCCAGCAGCCAAGATCGGGAGAAGCCCCAGCATTTT.

Only a few counts were recorded for this clone. The chain uses TRBV5-4 and TRBJ2-1, with 7 bases fitting TRBD1. Germline CDR1 and CDR2: SGHNT and YYREEE (reference sequence). CDR3 length: 15 amino acids. Unmatched junction bases numbered 7, after V lost 2 bases and J lost 5 bases. The CDR3 bases are TGTGCCAGCAGCTTAAGATCCACAGGGGACAATGAGCAGTTCTTC. It yields the protein CASSLRSTGDNEQFF.